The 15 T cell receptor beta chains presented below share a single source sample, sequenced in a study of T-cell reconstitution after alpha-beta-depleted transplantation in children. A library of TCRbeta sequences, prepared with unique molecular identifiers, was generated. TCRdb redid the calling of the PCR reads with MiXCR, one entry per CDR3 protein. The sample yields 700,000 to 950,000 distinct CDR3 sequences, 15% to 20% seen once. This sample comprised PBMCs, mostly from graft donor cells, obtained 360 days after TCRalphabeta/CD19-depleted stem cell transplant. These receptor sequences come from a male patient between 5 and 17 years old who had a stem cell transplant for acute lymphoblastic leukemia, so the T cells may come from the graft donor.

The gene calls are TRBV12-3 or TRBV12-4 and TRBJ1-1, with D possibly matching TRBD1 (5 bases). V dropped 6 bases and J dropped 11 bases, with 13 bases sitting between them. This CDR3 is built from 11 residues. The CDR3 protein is CASSRDGRAFF. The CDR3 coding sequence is TGTGCCAGCAGCCGGGACGGCCGGGCTTTCTTT.

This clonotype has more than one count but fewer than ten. The CDR3 sequence is CASSTWETQYF. The CDR3 coding sequence is TGTGCCAGCAGTACTTGGGAGACCCAGTACTTC. The genes are TRBV28 and TRBJ2-5; D is undetermined. The CDR3 runs to 11 residues. Germline CDR1 and CDR2: MDHEN and SYDVKM. V lost 5 bases, J lost 5 bases, and 6 bases lay in between.

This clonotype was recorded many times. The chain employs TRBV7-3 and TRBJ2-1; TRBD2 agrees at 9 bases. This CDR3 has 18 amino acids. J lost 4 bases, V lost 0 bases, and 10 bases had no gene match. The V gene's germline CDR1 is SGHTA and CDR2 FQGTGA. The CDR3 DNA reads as TGTGCCAGCAGCTTAACTGGGGCGGGAGGGCCTATTTACAATGAGCAGTTCTTC. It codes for CASSLTGAGGPIYNEQFF.

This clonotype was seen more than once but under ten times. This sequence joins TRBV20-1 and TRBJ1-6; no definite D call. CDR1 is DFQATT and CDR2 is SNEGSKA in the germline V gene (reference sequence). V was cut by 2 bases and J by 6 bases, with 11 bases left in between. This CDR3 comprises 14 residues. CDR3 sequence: CSARRVNVNSPLHF. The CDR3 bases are TGCAGTGCTAGAAGGGTTAACGTTAATTCACCCCTCCACTTT.

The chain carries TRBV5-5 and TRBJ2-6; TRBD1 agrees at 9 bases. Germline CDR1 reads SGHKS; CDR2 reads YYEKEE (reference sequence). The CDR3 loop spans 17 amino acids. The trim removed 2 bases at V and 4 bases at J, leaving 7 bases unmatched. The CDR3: CASSFRGTGTGANVLTF. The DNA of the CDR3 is TGTGCCAGCAGCTTTAGGGGGACAGGGACCGGGGCCAACGTCCTGACTTTC.

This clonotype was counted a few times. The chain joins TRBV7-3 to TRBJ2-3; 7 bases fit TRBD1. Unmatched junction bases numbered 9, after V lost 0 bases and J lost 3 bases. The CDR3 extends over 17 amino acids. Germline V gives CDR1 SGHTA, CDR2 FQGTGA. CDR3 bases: TGTGCCAGCAGCTTAACCTTGCGGCAGGGGGTAACAGATACGCAGTATTTT. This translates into CASSLTLRQGVTDTQYF.

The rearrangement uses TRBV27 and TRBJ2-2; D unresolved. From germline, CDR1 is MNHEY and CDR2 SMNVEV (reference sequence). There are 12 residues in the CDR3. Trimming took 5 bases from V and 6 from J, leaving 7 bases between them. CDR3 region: CASSPPAGELFF. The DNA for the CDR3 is TGTGCCAGCAGTCCCCCCGCCGGGGAGCTGTTTTTT.

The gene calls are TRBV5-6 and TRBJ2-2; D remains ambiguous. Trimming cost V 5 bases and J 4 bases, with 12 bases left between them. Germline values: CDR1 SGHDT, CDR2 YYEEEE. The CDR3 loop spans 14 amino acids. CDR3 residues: CASSQSILTGELFF. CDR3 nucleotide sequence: TGTGCCAGCAGTCAAAGCATCCTCACCGGGGAGCTGTTTTTT.

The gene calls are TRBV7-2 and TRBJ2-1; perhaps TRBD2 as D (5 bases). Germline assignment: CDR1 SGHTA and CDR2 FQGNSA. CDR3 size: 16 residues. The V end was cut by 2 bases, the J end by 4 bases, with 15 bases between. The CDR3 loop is CASSLLVGDFYNEQFF. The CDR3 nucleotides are TGTGCCAGCAGCTTATTAGTGGGAGACTTTTACAATGAGCAGTTCTTC. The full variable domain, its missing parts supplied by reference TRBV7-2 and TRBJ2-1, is GAGVSQSPSNKVTEKGKDVELRCDPISGHTALYWYRQSLGQGLEFLIYFQGNSAPDKSGLPSDRFSAERTGGSVSTLTIQRTQQEDSAVYLCASSLLVGDFYNEQFFGPGTRLTVL.

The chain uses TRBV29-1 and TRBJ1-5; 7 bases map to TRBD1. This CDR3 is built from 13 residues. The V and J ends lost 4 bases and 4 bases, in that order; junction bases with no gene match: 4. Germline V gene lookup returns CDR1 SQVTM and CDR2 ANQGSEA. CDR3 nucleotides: TGCAGCGTTGTAGAGACAGGGAATCAGCCCCAGCATTTT. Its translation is CSVVETGNQPQHF.

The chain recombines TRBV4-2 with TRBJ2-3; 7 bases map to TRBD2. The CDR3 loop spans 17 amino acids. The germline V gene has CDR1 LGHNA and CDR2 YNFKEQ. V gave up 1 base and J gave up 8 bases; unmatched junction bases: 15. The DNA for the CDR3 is TGTGCCAGCAGCCAAGCCCGGGGAGCGGGAAAGTTGGGTACGCAGTATTTT. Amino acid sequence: CASSQARGAGKLGTQYF.

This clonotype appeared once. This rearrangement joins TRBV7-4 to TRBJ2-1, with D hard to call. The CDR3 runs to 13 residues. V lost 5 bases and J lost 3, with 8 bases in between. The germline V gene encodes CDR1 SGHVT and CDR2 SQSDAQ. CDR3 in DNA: TGTGCCAGCAGCGGCGAGAGCTACAATGAGCAGTTCTTC. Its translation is CASSGESYNEQFF. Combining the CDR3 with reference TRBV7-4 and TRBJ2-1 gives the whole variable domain GAGVSQSPRYKVAKRGRDVALRCDSISGHVTLYWYRQTLGQGSEVLTYSQSDAQRDKSGRPSGRFSAERPERSVSTLKIQRTEQGDSAVYLCASSGESYNEQFFGPGTRLTVL.

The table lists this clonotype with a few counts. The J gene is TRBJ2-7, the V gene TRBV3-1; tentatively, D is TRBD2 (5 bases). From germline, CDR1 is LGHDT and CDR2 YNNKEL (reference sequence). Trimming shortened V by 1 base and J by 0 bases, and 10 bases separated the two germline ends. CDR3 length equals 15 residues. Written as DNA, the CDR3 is TGTGCCAGCAGCCAAGCTCCCGCGGGCTCCTACGAGCAGTACTTC. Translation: CASSQAPAGSYEQYF.

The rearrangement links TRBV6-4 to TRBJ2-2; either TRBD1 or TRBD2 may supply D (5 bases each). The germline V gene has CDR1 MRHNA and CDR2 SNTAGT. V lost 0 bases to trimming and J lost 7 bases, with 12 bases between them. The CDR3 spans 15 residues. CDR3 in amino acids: CASSDSRGAVGELFF. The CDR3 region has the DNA TGTGCCAGCAGTGACTCGAGGGGCGCTGTCGGGGAGCTGTTTTTT.

CDR3 protein: CASSPTSNDRGGTQYF. The CDR3 region has the DNA TGTGCCAGCAGCCCCACCTCAAACGACAGGGGAGGGACCCAGTACTTC. The chain joins TRBV7-9 to TRBJ2-5; 8 bases line up with TRBD1. Germline V gene data show CDR1 as SEHNR and CDR2 as FQNEAQ (reference sequence). Unmatched junction bases numbered 15, after V lost 5 bases and J lost 7 bases. This CDR3 contains 16 residues. Full variable domain (outside the CDR3, taken from reference TRBV7-9 and TRBJ2-5): DTGVSQNPRHKITKRGQNVTFRCDPISEHNRLYWYRQTLGQGPEFLTYFQNEAQLEKSRLLSDRFSAERPKGSFSTLEIQRTEQGDSAMYLCASSPTSNDRGGTQYFGPGTRLLVL.